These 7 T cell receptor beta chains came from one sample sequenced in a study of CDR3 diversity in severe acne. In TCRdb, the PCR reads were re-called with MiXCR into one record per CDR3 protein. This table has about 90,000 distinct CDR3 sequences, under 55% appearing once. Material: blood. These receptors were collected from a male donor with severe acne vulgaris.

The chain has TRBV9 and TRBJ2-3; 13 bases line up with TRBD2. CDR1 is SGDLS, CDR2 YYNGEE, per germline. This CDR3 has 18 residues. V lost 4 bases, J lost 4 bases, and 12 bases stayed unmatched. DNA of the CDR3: TGTGCCAGCAGCTTAGTCCCACTAGCGGGAGGGATCGCAGATACGCAGTATTTT. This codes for CASSLVPLAGGIADTQYF.

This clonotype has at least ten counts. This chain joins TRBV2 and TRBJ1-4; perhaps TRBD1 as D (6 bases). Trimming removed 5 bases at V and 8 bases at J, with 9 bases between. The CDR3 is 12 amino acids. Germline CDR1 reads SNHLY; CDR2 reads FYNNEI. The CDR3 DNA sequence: TGTGCCAGCAGTTATACAGGGGAAAAACTGTTTTTT. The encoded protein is CASSYTGEKLFF.

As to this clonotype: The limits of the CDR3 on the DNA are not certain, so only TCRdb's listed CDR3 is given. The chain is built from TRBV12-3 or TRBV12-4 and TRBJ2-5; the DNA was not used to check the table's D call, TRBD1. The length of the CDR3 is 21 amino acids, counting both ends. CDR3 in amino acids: CASSRDRGRSGYTFGSGTQYF.

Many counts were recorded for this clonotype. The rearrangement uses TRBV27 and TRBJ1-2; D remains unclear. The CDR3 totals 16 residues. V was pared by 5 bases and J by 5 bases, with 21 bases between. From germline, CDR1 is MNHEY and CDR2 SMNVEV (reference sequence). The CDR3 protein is CASSASVALAGYGYTF. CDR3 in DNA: TGTGCCAGCAGTGCGTCGGTGGCTCTTGCGGGTTATGGCTACACCTTC.

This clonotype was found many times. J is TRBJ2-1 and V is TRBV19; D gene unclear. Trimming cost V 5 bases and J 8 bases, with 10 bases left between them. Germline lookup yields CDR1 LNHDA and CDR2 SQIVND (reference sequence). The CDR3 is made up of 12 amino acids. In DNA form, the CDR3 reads TGTGCCAGTAGTCACCCCGGGTATGAGCAGTTCTTC. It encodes CASSHPGYEQFF.

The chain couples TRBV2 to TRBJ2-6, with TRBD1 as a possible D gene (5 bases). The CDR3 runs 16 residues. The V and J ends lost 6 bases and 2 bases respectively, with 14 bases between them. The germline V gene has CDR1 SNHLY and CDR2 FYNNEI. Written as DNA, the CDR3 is TGTGCCAGCAGGGACACCTTGAACACTGGGGCCAACGTCCTGACTTTC. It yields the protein CASRDTLNTGANVLTF.

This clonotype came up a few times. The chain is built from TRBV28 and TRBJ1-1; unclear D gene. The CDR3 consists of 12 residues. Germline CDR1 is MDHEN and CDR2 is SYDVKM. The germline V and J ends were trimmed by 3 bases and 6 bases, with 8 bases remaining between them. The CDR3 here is CASSFSVAEAFF. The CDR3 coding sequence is TGTGCCAGCAGTTTTTCCGTAGCTGAAGCTTTCTTT.